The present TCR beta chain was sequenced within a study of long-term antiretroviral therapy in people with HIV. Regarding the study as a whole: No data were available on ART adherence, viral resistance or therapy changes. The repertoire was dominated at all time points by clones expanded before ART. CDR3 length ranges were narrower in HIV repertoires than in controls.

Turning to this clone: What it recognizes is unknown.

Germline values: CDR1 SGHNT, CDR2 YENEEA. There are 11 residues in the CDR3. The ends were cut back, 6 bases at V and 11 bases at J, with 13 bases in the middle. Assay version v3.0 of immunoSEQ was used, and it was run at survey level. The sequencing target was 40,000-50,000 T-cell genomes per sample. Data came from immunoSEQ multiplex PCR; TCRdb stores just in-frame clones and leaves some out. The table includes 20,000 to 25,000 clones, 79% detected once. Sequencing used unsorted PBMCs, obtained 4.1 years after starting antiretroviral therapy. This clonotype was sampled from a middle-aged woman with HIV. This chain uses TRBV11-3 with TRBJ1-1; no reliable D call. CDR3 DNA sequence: TGTGCCAGCAGTGCTAAGGGCGTTGCTTTCTTT. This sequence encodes CASSAKGVAFF.